This T cell receptor (beta chain) was found in a study of CD8 T cells in ankylosing spondylitis. This clonotype was recorded at least ten times. Its cognate antigen is unknown. This CDR3 comprises 11 residues. V lost 10 bases and J lost 3, with 7 bases in between. Using its own MiXCR run on the 5' RACE reads, TCRdb lists one record per CDR3 protein. The data hold under 300,000 distinct CDR3 sequences, with roughly a tenth observed a single time. Study-wide points: Clones linked with disease were CD8+ and fairly uncommon in the peripheral blood. Some motif variants were previously reported in reactive arthritis synovial fluid and blood. A TCR beta motif made of fewer than ten highly homologous variants seemed typical of ankylosing spondylitis blood.

The chain links TRBV12-3 or TRBV12-4 to TRBJ2-1, with a tentative D call TRBD2 (5 bases). The clonotype originates from a male donor with ankylosing spondylitis or in good health (not recorded which). The sample taken for sequencing was blood, either unsorted or a sorted T cell fraction (not recorded which). The CDR3 DNA follows: TGTGCCATCCGGGACTACAATGAGCAGTTCTTC. This translates into CAIRDYNEQFF.